This T cell receptor beta chain was identified in a study of technical replicates of blood from several donors. TCRdb's table, derived via immunoSEQ multiplex PCR, lists solely in-frame clones and lacks some. The sample contains 70,000 or so clones, 88% of which appear only once. CDR1 is MNHEY, CDR2 SMNVEV, per germline (reference sequence). CDR3 length: 15 residues. Losses at the gene ends were 3 bases for V and 7 bases for J; bases not matched to a gene: 8. J is TRBJ1-2 and V is TRBV27, with 10 bases aligning to TRBD1. The TCR comes from a human donor in good health. Some clones in this sample may be carry-over from other donors' samples. Source material: PBMCs. This CDR3 is CASSFGQGVYRGYTF. The CDR3 coding sequence is TGTGCCAGCAGTTTCGGACAGGGGGTATATCGTGGCTACACCTTC.